Given below is one T cell receptor beta chain in context. Its antigen is currently unknown. This entry belongs to a study of cytomegalovirus exposure and HLA in healthy donors. The CDR3 extends over 16 amino acids. From germline, CDR1 is SGDLS and CDR2 YYNGEE. V was shortened by 3 bases and J by 2 bases, with 17 bases between the two germline ends. Primers: 60 Vbeta forward and 13 Jbeta reverse. Profiling relied on immunoSEQ multiplex PCR, and the TCRdb table lists in-frame clones only, not all of them. The profile shows 150,000 to 200,000 clones, over 75% of them singletons. Study outcomes and limitations: An analysis was carried out later, and it reportedly showed fewer N-insertions in an Asian-associated ancestry cluster than the roughly 670-donor mean. A later analysis linked some 18,000 TCR beta sequences to HLA alleles at 0.05 false discovery rate. A missense DCLRE1C variant was associated with V- and J-gene trimming of TCR beta chains in a later analysis, and an independent cohort replicated the association.

This clonotype was obtained from a man younger than 35 in good health and CMV-seronegative. Sequenced input: PBMCs. The rearrangement uses TRBV9 and TRBJ1-1, with no clear D. The DNA of the CDR3 is TGTGCCAGCAGCGCCAACAGAGAAGAGGGCAACACTGAAGCTTTCTTT. Protein product: CASSANREEGNTEAFF.